Following are 8 T cell receptor beta chains from one sample sequenced in a study of blood T cell repertoires in COVID-19. Data came from immunoSEQ multiplex PCR; TCRdb stores just in-frame clones and leaves some out. The profile covers about 220,000 clones, with over 75% appearing a single time and 3% to 3.5% taken by the ten largest. Material for sequencing was PBMCs or T cells enriched from blood (not recorded which). The receptors derive from a woman aged 55-69 years who had recovered from COVID-19.

The rearrangement links TRBV10-2 to TRBJ1-5; 7 bases align to TRBD1. This CDR3 comprises 14 residues. Trimming cost V 6 bases and J 2 bases; bases outside gene matches: 4. Germline V gene sequence: CDR1 WSHSY, CDR2 SAAADI. The CDR3 is CASSPGTGNQPQHF. As DNA, the CDR3 is TGCGCCAGCAGCCCTGGGACAGGCAATCAGCCCCAGCATTTT.

This chain connects TRBV7-8 to TRBJ1-2; D remains unclear. Germline-derived CDR1 and CDR2 are SGHVS and FQNEAQ. This CDR3 has 16 residues. Deletions cut 0 bases from V and 0 bases from J, with 11 bases between. CDR3 DNA: TGTGCCAGCAGCTTAGCGCCGAGTTTGGCTAACTATGGCTACACCTTC. This gives the protein CASSLAPSLANYGYTF.

The chain carries TRBV5-1 and TRBJ2-5; 9 positions match TRBD1. Germline CDR1 is SGHRS and CDR2 is YFSETQ. V lost 4 bases, J lost 5 bases, and 6 bases stayed unmatched. CDR3 length equals 14 residues. The DNA of the CDR3 is TGCGCCAGCAGCCCTACAGGGGGCTGGGAGACCCAGTACTTC. Its translation: CASSPTGGWETQYF.

The rearrangement uses TRBV24-1 and TRBJ2-3; D call uncertain. This CDR3 spans 14 amino acids. Germline-derived CDR1 and CDR2 are KGHDR and SFDVKD. V lost 4 bases and J lost 4, with 11 bases in between. CDR3 DNA sequence: TGTGCCACCAGTGACCATGACAAACCAGATACGCAGTATTTT. Translation gives CATSDHDKPDTQYF.

The V call is TRBV9, the J call TRBJ2-3; a possible D gene is TRBD2 (7 bases). The V end was cut by 0 bases, the J end by 1 base, with 15 bases between. CDR1 SGDLS and CDR2 YYNGEE come from the germline V gene. The CDR3 is 17 amino acids. The DNA of the CDR3 is TGTGCCAGCAGCGTAGCGGGGGGCGCGGGAGGCACAGATACGCAGTATTTT. It translates to CASSVAGGAGGTDTQYF.

The J gene is TRBJ2-5, the V gene TRBV11-2, with D perhaps matching TRBD2 (5 bases). The V end was cut by 2 bases, the J end by 5 bases, with 18 bases between. Germline V gives CDR1 SGHAT, CDR2 FQNNGV. This CDR3 region has 16 residues. The DNA of the CDR3 is TGTGCCAGCAGCTTAATTGGGAGACTGCCCAAGGAGACCCAGTACTTC. Translation gives CASSLIGRLPKETQYF. Full variable domain (remainder filled in from reference TRBV11-2 and TRBJ2-5): EAGVAQSPRYKIIEKRQSVAFWCNPISGHATLYWYQQILGQGPKLLIQFQNNGVVDDSQLPKDRFSAERLKGVDSTLKIQPAKLEDSAVYLCASSLIGRLPKETQYFGPGTRLLVL.

The V call is TRBV6-5, the J call TRBJ2-3, with TRBD2 matching over 14 bases. Germline V CDR1 and CDR2: MNHEY, SVGAGI. V trimming: 6 bases; J trimming: 3 bases; junction bases outside the gene matches: 2. The CDR3 sequence is 15 residues long. The CDR3 bases are TGTGCCAGCAGGACTAGCGGGGGGGTGACAGATACGCAGTATTTT. It is translated as CASRTSGGVTDTQYF.

In its sample, this clone was seen a few times. V is TRBV6-5 and J is TRBJ1-2; D is unresolved. CDR1 and CDR2 from the germline V gene are MNHEY and SVGAGI. The V end was cut by 5 bases, the J end by 4 bases, with 14 bases between. CDR3 size: 14 residues. The CDR3 nucleotides read TGTGCCAGCAGTCCCCGGCGGGATTCCTATGGCTACACCTTC. Translation gives CASSPRRDSYGYTF.